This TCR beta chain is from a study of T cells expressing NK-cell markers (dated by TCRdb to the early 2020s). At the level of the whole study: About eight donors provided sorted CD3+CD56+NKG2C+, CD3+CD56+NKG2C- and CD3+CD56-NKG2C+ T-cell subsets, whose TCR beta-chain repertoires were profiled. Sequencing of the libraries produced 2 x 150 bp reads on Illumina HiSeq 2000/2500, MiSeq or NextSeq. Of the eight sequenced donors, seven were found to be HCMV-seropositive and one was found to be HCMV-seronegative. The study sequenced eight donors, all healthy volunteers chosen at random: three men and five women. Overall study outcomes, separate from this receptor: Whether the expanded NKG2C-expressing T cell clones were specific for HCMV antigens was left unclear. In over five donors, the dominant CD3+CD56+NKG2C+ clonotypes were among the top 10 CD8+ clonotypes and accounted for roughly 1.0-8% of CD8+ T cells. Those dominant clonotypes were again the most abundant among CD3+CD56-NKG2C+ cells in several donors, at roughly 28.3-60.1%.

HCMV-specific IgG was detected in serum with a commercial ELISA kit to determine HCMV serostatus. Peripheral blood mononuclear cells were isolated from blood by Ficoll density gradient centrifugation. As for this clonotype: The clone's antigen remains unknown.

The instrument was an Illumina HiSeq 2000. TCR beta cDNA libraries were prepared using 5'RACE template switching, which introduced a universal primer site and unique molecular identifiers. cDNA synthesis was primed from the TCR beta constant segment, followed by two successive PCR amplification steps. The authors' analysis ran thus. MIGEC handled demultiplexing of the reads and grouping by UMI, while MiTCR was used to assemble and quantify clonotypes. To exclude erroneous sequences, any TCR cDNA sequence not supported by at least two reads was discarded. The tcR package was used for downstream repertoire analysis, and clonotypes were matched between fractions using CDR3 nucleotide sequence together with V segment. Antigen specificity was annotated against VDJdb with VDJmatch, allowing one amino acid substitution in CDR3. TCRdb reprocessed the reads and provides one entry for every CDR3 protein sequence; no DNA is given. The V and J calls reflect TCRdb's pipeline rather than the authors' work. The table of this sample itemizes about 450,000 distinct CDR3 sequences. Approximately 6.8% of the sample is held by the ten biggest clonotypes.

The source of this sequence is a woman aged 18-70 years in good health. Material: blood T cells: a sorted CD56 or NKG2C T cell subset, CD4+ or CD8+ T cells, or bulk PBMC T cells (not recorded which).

The CDR3 region reads CASREGQELTDTQYF. The receptor chain draws on TRBV12-3 or TRBV12-4 and TRBJ2-3; absent DNA, TCRdb's TRBD1 call cannot be checked. The CDR3 sequence holds 15 residues, the cysteine and phenylalanine included. The entry carries no DNA sequence.